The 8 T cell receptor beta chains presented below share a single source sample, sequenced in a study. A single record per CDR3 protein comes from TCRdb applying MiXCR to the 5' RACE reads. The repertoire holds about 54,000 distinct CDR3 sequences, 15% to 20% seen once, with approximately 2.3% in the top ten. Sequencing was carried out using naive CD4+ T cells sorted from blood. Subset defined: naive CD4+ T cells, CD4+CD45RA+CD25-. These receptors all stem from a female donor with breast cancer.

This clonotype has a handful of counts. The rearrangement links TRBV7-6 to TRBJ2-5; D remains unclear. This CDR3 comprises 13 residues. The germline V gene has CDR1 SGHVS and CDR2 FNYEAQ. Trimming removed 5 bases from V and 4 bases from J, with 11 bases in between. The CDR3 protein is CASSLGLRETQYF. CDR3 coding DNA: TGTGCCAGCAGCCTAGGGTTGCGAGAGACCCAGTACTTC.

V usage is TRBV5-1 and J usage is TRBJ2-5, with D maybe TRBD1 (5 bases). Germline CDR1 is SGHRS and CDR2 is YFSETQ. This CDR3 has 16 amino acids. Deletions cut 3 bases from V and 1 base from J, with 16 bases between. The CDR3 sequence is CASSSALRGSQETQYF. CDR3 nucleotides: TGCGCCAGCAGCTCCGCCCTTAGGGGCAGCCAAGAGACCCAGTACTTC. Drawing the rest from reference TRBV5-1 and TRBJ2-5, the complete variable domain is KAGVTQTPRYLIKTRGQQVTLSCSPISGHRSVSWYQQTPGQGLQFLFEYFSETQRNKGNFPGRFSGRQFSNSRSEMNVSTLELGDSALYLCASSSALRGSQETQYFGPGTRLLVL.

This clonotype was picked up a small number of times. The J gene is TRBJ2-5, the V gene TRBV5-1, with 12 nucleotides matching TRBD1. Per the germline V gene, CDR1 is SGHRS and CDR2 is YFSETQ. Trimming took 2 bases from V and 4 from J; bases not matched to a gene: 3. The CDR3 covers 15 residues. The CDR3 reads CASSFRDRGRETQYF. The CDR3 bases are TGCGCCAGCAGCTTCCGGGACAGGGGGCGAGAGACCCAGTACTTC.

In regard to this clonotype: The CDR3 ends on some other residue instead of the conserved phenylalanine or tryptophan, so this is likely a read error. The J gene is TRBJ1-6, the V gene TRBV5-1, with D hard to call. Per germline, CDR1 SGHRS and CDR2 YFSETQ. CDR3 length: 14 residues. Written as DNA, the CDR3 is TGCGCCAGCGGCTTGGACGGAGCAAATTCACCCCTCCACCTT. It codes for CASGLDGANSPLHL.

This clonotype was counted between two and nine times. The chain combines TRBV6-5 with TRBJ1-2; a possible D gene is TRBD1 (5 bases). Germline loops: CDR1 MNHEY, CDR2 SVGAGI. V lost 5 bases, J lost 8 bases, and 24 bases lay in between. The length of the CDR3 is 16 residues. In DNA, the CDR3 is TGTGCCAGCAGTCCCCGGACTATTCGACAGACTGAGGGCTACACCTTC. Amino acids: CASSPRTIRQTEGYTF.

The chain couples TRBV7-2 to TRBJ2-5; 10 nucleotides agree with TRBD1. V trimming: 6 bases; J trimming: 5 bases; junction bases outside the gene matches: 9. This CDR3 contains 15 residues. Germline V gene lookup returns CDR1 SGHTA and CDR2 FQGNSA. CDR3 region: CASRATGQGSETQYF. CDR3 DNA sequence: TGTGCCAGCAGAGCAACGGGACAGGGGTCGGAGACCCAGTACTTC.

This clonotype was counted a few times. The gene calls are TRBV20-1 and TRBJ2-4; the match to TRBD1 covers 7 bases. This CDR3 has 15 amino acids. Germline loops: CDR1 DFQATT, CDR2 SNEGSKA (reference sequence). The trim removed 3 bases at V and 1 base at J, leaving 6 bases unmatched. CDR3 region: CSASGQAWAKNIQYF. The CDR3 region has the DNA TGCAGTGCTAGCGGACAGGCTTGGGCCAAAAACATTCAGTACTTC.

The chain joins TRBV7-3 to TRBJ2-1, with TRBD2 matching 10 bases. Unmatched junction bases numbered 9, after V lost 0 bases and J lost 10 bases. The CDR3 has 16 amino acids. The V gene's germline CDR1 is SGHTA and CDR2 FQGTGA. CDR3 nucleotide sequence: TGTGCCAGCAGCTTAACGTACCTAGCGGGAGTTGACGAGCAGTTCTTC. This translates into CASSLTYLAGVDEQFF.